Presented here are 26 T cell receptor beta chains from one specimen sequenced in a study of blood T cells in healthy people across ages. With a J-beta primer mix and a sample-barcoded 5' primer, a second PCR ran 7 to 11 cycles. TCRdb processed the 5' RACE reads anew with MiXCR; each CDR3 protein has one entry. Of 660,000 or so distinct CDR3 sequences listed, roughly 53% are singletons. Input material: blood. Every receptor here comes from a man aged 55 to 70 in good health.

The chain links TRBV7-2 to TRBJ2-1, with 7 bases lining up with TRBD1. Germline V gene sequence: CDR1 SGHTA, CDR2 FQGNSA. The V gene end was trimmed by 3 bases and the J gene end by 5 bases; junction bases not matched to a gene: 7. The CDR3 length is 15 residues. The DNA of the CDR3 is TGTGCCAGCAGCTTCGGGTGGACAGGTAACAATGAGCAGTTCTTC. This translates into CASSFGWTGNNEQFF.

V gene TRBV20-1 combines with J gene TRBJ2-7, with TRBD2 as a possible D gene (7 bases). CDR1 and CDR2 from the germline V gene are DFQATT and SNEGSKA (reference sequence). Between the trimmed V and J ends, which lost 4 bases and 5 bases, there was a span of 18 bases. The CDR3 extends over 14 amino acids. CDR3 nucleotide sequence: TGCAGTGCTACTCGAGCAGGGGCGGGGGACGAGCAGTACTTC. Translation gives CSATRAGAGDEQYF.

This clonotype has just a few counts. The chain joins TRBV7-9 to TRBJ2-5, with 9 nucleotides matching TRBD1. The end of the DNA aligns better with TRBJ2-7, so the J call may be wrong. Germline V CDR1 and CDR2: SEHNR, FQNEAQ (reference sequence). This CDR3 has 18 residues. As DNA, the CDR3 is TGTGCCAGCAGCTCCCCCCGTACAGGGGGCGAGTCCACCTACGAGCAGTACTTC. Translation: CASSSPRTGGESTYEQYF.

Here the CDR3 DNA reads TGCAGTGCGAAACCGGGACAGGGCACCTACGAGCAGTACTTC. This encodes CSAKPGQGTYEQYF. The rearrangement joins TRBV20-1 to TRBJ2-7; 9 bases align to TRBD1. CDR1 is DFQATT, CDR2 SNEGSKA, per germline (reference sequence). The CDR3 spans 14 residues. J gave up 2 bases and V 6 bases, and 8 bases lay outside the gene matches.

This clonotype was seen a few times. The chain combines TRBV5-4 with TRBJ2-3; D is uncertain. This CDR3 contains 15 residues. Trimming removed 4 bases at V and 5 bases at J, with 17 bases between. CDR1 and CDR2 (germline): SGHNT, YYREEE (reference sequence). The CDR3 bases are TGTGCCAGCAGCGCCACCGGTAGGCAAGTAGATACGCAGTATTTT. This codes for CASSATGRQVDTQYF.

CDR3 amino acids: CASKRPTDTQYF. For the CDR3, the DNA is TGTGCCAGCAAGAGACCCACAGATACGCAGTATTTT. The genes are TRBV11-1 and TRBJ2-3; D remains ambiguous. Germline CDR1 reads SGHAT; CDR2 reads FQDESV (reference sequence). The V gene lost 7 bases and the J gene lost 2 bases, with 7 bases spanning the gap. The CDR3 runs to 12 residues.

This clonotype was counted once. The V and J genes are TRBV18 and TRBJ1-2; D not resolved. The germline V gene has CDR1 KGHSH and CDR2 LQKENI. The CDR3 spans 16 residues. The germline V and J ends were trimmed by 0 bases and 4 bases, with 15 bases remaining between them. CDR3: CASSPPSQRRSYGYTF. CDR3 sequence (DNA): TGTGCCAGCTCACCACCGTCCCAGAGAAGATCCTATGGCTACACCTTC.

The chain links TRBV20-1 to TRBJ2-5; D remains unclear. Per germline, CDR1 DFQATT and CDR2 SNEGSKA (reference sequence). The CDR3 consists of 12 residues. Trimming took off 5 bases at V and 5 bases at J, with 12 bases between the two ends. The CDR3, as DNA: TGCAGTGCTCCCCTCCCGAGGGAGACCCAGTACTTC. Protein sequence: CSAPLPRETQYF.

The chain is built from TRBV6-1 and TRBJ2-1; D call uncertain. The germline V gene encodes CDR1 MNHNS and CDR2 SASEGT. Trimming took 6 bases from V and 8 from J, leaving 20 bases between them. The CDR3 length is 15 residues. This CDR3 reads CASRLRLDRSDEQFF. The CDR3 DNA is TGTGCCAGCAGGTTACGTTTGGACCGCAGCGATGAGCAGTTCTTC.

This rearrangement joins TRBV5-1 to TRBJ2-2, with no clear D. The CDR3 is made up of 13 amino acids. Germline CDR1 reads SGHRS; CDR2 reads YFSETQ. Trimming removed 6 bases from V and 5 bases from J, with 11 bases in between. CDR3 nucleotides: TGCGCCAGCACTCCCAGTACTACCGGGGAGCTGTTTTTT. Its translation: CASTPSTTGELFF. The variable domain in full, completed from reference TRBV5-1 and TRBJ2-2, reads KAGVTQTPRYLIKTRGQQVTLSCSPISGHRSVSWYQQTPGQGLQFLFEYFSETQRNKGNFPGRFSGRQFSNSRSEMNVSTLELGDSALYLCASTPSTTGELFFGEGSRLTVL.

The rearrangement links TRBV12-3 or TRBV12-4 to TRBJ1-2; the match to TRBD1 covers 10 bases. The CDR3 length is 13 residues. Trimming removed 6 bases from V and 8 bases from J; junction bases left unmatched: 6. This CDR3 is CASSPGDRGGYTF. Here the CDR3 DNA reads TGTGCCAGCAGCCCCGGGGACAGGGGCGGCTACACCTTC.

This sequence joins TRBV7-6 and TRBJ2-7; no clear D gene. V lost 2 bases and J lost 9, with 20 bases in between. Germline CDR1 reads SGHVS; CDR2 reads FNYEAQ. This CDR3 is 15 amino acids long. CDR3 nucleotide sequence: TGTGCCAGCAGCTTAAGCCCCGCATCTCTCCCAGGGCAGTACTTC. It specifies CASSLSPASLPGQYF.

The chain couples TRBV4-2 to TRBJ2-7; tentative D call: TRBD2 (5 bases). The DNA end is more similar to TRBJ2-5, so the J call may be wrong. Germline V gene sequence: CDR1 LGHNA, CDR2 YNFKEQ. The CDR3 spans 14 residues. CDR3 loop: CASSPRGLEETQYF. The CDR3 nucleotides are TGTGCCAGCAGCCCCCGGGGTTTGGAAGAGACCCAGTACTTC.

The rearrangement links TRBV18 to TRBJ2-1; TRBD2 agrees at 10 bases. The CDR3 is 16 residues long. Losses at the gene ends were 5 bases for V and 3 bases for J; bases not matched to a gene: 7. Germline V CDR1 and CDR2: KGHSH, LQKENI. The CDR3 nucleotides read TGTGCCAGCTCATCTCAATCTAGCGGGAGCTACAATGAGCAGTTCTTC. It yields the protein CASSSQSSGSYNEQFF.

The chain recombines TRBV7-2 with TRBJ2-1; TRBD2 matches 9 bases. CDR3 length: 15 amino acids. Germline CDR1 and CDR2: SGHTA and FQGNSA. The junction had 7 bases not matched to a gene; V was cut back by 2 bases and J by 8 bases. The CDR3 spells CASSLWAGGGDEQFF. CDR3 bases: TGTGCCAGCAGCTTATGGGCGGGGGGGGGCGATGAGCAGTTCTTC.

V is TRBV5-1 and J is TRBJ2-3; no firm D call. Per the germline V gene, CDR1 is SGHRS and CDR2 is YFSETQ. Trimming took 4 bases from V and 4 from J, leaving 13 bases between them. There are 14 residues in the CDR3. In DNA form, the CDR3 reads TGCGCCAGCAGCCTGAACACGGTTTCAGATACGCAGTATTTT. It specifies CASSLNTVSDTQYF.

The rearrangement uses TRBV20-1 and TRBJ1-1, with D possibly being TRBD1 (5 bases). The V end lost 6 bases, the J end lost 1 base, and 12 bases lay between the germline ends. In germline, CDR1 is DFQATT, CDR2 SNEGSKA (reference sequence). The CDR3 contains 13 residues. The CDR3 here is CSASGDANTEAFF. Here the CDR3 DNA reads TGCAGTGCGTCGGGGGATGCGAACACTGAAGCTTTCTTT.

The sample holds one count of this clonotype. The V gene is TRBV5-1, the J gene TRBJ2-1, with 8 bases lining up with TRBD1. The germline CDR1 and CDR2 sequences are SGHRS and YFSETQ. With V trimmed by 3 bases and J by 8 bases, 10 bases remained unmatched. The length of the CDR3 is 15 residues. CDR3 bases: TGCGCCAGCAGCTCAGACAGGGGTTATATCGATGAGCAGTTCTTC. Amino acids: CASSSDRGYIDEQFF.

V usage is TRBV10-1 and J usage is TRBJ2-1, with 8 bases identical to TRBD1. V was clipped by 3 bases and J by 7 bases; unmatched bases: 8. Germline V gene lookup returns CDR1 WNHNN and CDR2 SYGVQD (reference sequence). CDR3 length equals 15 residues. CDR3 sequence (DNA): TGCGCCAGCAGTGATTATCGGGACAGGTTAAATGAGCAGTTCTTC. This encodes CASSDYRDRLNEQFF.

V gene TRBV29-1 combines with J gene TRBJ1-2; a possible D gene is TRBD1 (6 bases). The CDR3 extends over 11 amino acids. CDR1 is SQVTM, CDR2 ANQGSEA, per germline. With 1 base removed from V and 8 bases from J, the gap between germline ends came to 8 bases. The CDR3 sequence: CSVEVGGGYTF. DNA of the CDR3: TGCAGCGTTGAAGTGGGGGGCGGCTACACCTTC.

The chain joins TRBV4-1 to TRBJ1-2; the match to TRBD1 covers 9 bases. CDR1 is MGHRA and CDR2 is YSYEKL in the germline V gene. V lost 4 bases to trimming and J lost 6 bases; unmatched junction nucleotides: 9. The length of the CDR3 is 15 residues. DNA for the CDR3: TGCGCCAGCAGCCCATCCCGGGACAGGGTGCATGGCTACACCTTC. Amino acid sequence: CASSPSRDRVHGYTF.

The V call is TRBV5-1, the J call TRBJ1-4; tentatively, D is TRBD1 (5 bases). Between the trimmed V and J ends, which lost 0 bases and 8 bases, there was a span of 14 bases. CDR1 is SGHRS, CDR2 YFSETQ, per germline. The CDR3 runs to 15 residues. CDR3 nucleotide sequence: TGCGCCAGCAGCTTGGGGGGACGCTCGGGCGAAAAACTGTTTTTT. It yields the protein CASSLGGRSGEKLFF. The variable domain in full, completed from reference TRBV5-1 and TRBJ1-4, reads KAGVTQTPRYLIKTRGQQVTLSCSPISGHRSVSWYQQTPGQGLQFLFEYFSETQRNKGNFPGRFSGRQFSNSRSEMNVSTLELGDSALYLCASSLGGRSGEKLFFGSGTQLSVL.

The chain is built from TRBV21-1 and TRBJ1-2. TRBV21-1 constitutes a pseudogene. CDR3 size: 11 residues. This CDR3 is CASGRWGGYTF. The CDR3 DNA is TGTGCCAGCGGCAGGTGGGGTGGCTACACCTTC.

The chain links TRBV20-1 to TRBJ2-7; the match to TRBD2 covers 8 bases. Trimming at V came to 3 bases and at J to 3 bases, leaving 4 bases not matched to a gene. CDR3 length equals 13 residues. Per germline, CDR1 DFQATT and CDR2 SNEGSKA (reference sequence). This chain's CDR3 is CSASGTRDYEQYF. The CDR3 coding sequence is TGCAGTGCTAGTGGGACTAGAGACTACGAGCAGTACTTC.

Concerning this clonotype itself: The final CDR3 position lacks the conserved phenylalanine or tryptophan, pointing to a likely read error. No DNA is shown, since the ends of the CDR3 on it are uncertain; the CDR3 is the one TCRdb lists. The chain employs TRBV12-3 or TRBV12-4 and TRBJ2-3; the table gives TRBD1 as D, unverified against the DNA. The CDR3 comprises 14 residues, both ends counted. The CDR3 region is CASSFGGTGDTQYS.

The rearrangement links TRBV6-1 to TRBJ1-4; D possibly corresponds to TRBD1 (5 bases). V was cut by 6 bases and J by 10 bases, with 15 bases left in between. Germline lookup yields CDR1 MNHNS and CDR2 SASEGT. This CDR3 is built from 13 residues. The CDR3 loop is CASSEGRFGKLFF. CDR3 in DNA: TGTGCCAGCAGCGAGGGGCGGTTCGGAAAACTGTTTTTT.